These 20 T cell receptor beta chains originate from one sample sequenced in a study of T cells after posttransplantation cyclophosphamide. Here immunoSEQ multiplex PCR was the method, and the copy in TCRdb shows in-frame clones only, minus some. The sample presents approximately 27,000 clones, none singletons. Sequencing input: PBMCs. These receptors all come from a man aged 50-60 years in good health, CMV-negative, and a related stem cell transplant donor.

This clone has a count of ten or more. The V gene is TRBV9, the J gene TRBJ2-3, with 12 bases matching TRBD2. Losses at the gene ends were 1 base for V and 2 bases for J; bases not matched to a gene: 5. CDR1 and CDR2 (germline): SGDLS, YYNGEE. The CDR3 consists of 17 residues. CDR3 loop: CASSVFGTSGYTDTQYF. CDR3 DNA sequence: TGTGCCAGCAGCGTATTTGGGACTAGCGGGTACACAGATACGCAGTATTTT.

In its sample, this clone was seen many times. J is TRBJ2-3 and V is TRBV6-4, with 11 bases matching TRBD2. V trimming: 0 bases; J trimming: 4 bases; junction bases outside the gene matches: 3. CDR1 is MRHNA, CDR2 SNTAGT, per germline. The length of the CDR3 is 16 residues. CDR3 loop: CASSDSIAGGPDTQYF. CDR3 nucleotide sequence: TGTGCCAGCAGTGACTCGATAGCGGGGGGGCCAGATACGCAGTATTTT.

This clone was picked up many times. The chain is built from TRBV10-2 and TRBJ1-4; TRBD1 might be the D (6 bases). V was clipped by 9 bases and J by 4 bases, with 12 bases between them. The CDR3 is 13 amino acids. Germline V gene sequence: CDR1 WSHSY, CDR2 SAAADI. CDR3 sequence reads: CASGQLLNEKLFF. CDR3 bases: TGCGCCAGTGGACAGCTGCTTAATGAAAAACTGTTTTTT.

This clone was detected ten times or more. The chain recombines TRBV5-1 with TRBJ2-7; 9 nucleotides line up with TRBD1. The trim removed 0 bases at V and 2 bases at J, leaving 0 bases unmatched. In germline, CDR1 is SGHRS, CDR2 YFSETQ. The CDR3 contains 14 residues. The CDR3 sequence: CASSLGQGAYEQYF. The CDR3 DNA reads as TGCGCCAGCAGCTTGGGACAGGGGGCCTACGAGCAGTACTTC.

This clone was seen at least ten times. As DNA, the CDR3 is TGTGCCAGCAGCCTCTCGGCGGGGCCATCCCAAGAGACCCAGTACTTC. Translating gives CASSLSAGPSQETQYF. The rearrangement uses TRBV5-5 and TRBJ2-5; a weak D match, TRBD2 (6 bases). The CDR3 runs 16 residues. The V and J ends lost 4 bases and 1 base respectively, with 17 bases between them. Germline V gene lookup returns CDR1 SGHKS and CDR2 YYEKEE (reference sequence).

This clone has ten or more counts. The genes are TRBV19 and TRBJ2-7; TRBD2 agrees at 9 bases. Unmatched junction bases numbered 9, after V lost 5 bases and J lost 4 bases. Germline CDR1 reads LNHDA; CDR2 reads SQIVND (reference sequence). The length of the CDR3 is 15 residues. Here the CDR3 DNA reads TGTGCCAGTAGTGATAGGGGAGCGGGGGGATACGAGCAGTACTTC. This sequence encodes CASSDRGAGGYEQYF.

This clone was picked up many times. The CDR3 DNA reads TGCGCCAGCAGTCGATCACTCTCCTACGAGCAGTACTTC. This sequence encodes CASSRSLSYEQYF. The chain joins TRBV4-1 to TRBJ2-7; D is unclear. Germline V gene lookup returns CDR1 MGHRA and CDR2 YSYEKL. This CDR3 is 13 amino acids long. The V end lost 6 bases, the J end lost 0 bases, and 9 bases lay between the germline ends.

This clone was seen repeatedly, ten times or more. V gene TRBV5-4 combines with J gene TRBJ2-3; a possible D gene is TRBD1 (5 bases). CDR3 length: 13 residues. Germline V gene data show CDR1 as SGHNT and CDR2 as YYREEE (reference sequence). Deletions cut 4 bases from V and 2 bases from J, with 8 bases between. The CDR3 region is CASSEQATDTQYF. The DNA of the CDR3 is TGTGCCAGCAGCGAACAGGCCACAGATACGCAGTATTTT.

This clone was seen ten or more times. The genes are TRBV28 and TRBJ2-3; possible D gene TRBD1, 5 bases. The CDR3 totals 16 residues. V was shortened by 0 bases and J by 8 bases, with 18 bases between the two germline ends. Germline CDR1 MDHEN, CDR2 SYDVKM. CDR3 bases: TGTGCCAGCAGTTTATGGTCCGCGGAGTCAAGGGGTACGCAGTATTTT. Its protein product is CASSLWSAESRGTQYF.

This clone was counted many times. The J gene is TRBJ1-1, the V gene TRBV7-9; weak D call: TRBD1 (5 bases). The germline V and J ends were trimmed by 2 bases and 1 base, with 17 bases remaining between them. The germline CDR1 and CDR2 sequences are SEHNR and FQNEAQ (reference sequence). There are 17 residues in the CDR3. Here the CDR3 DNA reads TGTGCCAGCAGCTTATATGCGGGACGGCAGAAGAACACTGAAGCTTTCTTT. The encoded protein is CASSLYAGRQKNTEAFF. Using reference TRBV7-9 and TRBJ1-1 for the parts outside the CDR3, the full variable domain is DTGVSQNPRHKITKRGQNVTFRCDPISEHNRLYWYRQTLGQGPEFLTYFQNEAQLEKSRLLSDRFSAERPKGSFSTLEIQRTEQGDSAMYLCASSLYAGRQKNTEAFFGQGTRLTVV.

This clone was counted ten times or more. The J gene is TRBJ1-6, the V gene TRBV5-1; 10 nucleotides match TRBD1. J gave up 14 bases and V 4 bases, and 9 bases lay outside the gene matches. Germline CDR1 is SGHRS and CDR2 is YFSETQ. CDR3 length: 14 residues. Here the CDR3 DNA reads TGCGCCAGCAGCCCCGGACAGGGGGGACCATCCCTCCACTTT. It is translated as CASSPGQGGPSLHF.

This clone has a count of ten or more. CDR3 sequence reads: CASSKYRAGSNQPQHF. CDR3 bases: TGTGCCAGCAGTAAATACAGGGCAGGAAGCAATCAGCCCCAGCATTTT. The chain employs TRBV2 and TRBJ1-5; weak D call: TRBD1 (6 bases). Germline V lookup: CDR1 SNHLY, CDR2 FYNNEI. This CDR3 spans 16 amino acids. Trimming removed 5 bases from V and 1 base from J, with 15 bases in between.

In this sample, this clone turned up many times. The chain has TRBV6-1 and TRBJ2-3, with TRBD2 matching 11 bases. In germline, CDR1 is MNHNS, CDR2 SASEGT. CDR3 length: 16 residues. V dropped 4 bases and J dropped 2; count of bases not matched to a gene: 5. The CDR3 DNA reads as TGTGCCAGCAGTGCCCGACTAGCGGGATCCACAGATACGCAGTATTTT. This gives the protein CASSARLAGSTDTQYF.

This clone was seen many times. The CDR3 coding sequence is TGTGCCAGCAGCTTTAGCGGGAGTAGGGAGACCCAGTACTTC. It is translated as CASSFSGSRETQYF. The chain recombines TRBV11-2 with TRBJ2-5; 9 positions agree with TRBD2. CDR3 length equals 14 residues. V was pared by 3 bases and J by 5 bases, with 4 bases of the junction left unmatched. Germline V gene sequence: CDR1 SGHAT, CDR2 FQNNGV.

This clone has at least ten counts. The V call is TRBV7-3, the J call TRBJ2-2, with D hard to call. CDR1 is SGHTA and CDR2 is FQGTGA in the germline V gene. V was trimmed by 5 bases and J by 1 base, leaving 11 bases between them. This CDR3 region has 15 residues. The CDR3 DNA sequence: TGTGCCAGCAGCCTTAGTGGGCAGAACACCGGGGAGCTGTTTTTT. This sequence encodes CASSLSGQNTGELFF.

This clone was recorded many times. The CDR3 nucleotides are TGCGCCAGCAGCTTGACGGTCGACAGGGCGAACGAAAAACTGTTTTTT. Its translation is CASSLTVDRANEKLFF. J is TRBJ1-4 and V is TRBV5-1, with TRBD1 identical over 7 bases. The V gene end was trimmed by 1 base and the J gene end by 8 bases; junction bases not matched to a gene: 11. The CDR3 spans 16 residues. The germline V gene encodes CDR1 SGHRS and CDR2 YFSETQ. The full variable domain, its missing parts supplied by reference TRBV5-1 and TRBJ1-4, is KAGVTQTPRYLIKTRGQQVTLSCSPISGHRSVSWYQQTPGQGLQFLFEYFSETQRNKGNFPGRFSGRQFSNSRSEMNVSTLELGDSALYLCASSLTVDRANEKLFFGSGTQLSVL.

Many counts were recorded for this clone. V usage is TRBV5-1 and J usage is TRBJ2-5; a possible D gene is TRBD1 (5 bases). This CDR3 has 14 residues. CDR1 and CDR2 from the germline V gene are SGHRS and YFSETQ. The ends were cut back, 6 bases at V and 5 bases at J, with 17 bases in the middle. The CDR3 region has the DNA TGCGCCAGCACAGTCGACAGTACCGGGGAGACCCAGTACTTC. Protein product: CASTVDSTGETQYF.

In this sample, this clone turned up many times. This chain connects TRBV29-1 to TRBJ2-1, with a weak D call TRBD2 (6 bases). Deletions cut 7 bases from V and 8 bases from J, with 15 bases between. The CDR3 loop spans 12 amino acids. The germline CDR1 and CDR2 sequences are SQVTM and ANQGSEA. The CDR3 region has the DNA TGCAGCGACACAAAGGGAGGCGATGAGCAGTTCTTC. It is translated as CSDTKGGDEQFF.

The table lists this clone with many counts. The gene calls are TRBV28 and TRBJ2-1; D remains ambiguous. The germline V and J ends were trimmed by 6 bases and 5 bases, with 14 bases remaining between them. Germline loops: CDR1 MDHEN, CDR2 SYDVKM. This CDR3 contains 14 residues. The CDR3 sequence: CASRSRVPDNEQFF. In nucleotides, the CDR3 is TGTGCCAGCAGATCGAGAGTCCCCGACAATGAGCAGTTCTTC.

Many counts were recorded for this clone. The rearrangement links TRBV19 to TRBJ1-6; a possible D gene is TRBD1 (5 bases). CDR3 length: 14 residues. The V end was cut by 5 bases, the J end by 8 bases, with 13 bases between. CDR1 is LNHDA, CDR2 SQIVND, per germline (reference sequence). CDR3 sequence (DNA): TGTGCCAGTAGTCTTGACAGTGTTTATTCACCCCTCCACTTT. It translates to CASSLDSVYSPLHF.